Shown below are 11 T cell receptor beta chains from a single sample sequenced in a study of cytomegalovirus exposure and HLA in healthy donors. Primers: 60 Vbeta forward and 13 Jbeta reverse. TCRdb keeps only in-frame clones here, not all; method: immunoSEQ multiplex PCR. This table holds approximately 170,000 clones, about three quarters found once. Sequencing used PBMCs. All receptors derive from a female donor in good health and CMV-seronegative.

The V call is TRBV5-6, the J call TRBJ1-3; 7 bases are shared with TRBD1. The V segment lost 4 bases and the J segment 4 bases; nucleotides outside the gene matches: 11. Germline-derived CDR1 and CDR2 are SGHDT and YYEEEE. The CDR3 spans 16 residues. The CDR3 DNA is TGTGCCAGCAGCAGACAGGGCGGAAGATCGGGAAACACCATATATTTT. Amino acids: CASSRQGGRSGNTIYF.

This chain links TRBV28 with TRBJ2-7; D is undetermined. The CDR3 has 14 amino acids. The germline CDR1 and CDR2 sequences are MDHEN and SYDVKM. Trimming removed 3 bases from V and 0 bases from J, with 9 bases in between. The CDR3 protein is CASSFRRGSYEQYF. CDR3 nucleotide sequence: TGTGCCAGCAGTTTCCGCCGAGGCTCCTACGAGCAGTACTTC.

This sequence joins TRBV6-5 and TRBJ1-2, with 7 bases identical to TRBD1. J gave up 2 bases and V 6 bases, and 6 bases lay outside the gene matches. CDR1 is MNHEY, CDR2 SVGAGI, per germline. The CDR3 runs to 14 residues. CDR3 residues: CASRMGQQNYGYTF. The CDR3 DNA reads TGTGCCAGCAGAATGGGACAGCAAAACTATGGCTACACCTTC.

This clone appeared a single time. The J gene is TRBJ2-7, the V gene TRBV28, with D possibly being TRBD2 (7 bases). CDR1 is MDHEN, CDR2 SYDVKM, per germline. The CDR3 is 15 residues long. Trimming removed 3 bases at V and 0 bases at J, with 12 bases between. The CDR3 protein is CASSFGGLRSYEQYF. DNA of the CDR3: TGTGCCAGCAGTTTCGGGGGGCTTCGCTCCTACGAGCAGTACTTC.

The chain uses TRBV7-3 and TRBJ2-7, with 10 bases that match TRBD2. This CDR3 has 14 residues. V lost 5 bases and J lost 2; bases outside the gene matches: 3. Germline CDR1 is SGHTA and CDR2 is FQGTGA. The CDR3: CASSPSGRTYEQYF. DNA for the CDR3: TGTGCCAGCAGCCCTAGCGGGAGAACCTACGAGCAGTACTTC. Full variable domain (remainder filled in from reference TRBV7-3 and TRBJ2-7): GAGVSQTPSNKVTEKGKYVELRCDPISGHTALYWYRQSLGQGPEFLIYFQGTGAADDSGLPNDRFFAVRPEGSVSTLKIQRTERGDSAVYLCASSPSGRTYEQYFGPGTRLTVT.

The chain recombines TRBV9 with TRBJ2-7; 11 nucleotides agree with TRBD1. V shed 3 bases, J shed 4 bases, and the junction held 3 bases outside the gene matches. The CDR3 runs 14 residues. The germline V gene encodes CDR1 SGDLS and CDR2 YYNGEE. The CDR3 bases are TGTGCCAGCAGCGATGGGACAGGGGGGTACGAGCAGTACTTC. Protein product: CASSDGTGGYEQYF.

This rearrangement joins TRBV14 to TRBJ1-3, with D perhaps matching TRBD1 (6 bases). The CDR3 covers 15 residues. Trimming took 6 bases from V and 2 from J, leaving 14 bases between them. Germline V gene data show CDR1 as SGHDN and CDR2 as FVKESK. The CDR3 nucleotides read TGTGCCAGCAGTCCGCACAGGGTACCTGGAAACACCATATATTTT. Amino acid sequence: CASSPHRVPGNTIYF.

The J gene is TRBJ2-3, the V gene TRBV6-5, with 7 positions matching TRBD1. The CDR3 totals 14 residues. Trimming cost V 6 bases and J 3 bases; bases outside gene matches: 6. From germline, CDR1 is MNHEY and CDR2 SVGAGI. CDR3 region: CASSPRGRTDTQYF. In DNA form, the CDR3 reads TGTGCCAGCAGCCCAAGGGGGCGGACAGATACGCAGTATTTT.

This clone was seen a few times. V gene TRBV5-6 combines with J gene TRBJ1-2; D not resolved. V lost 1 base and J 4 bases, leaving 11 bases between the germline ends. The germline V gene has CDR1 SGHDT and CDR2 YYEEEE. The length of the CDR3 is 14 residues. Here the CDR3 reads CASSLSGSSYGYTF. CDR3 nucleotide sequence: TGTGCCAGCAGCTTGAGCGGGTCTAGCTATGGCTACACCTTC. The variable domain in full, completed from reference TRBV5-6 and TRBJ1-2, reads DAGVTQSPTHLIKTRGQQVTLRCSPKSGHDTVSWYQQALGQGPQFIFQYYEEEERQRGNFPDRFSGHQFPNYSSELNVNALLLGDSALYLCASSLSGSSYGYTFGSGTRLTVV.

V usage is TRBV28 and J usage is TRBJ2-7; TRBD1 aligns across 8 bases. The CDR3 sequence is 15 residues long. After removal of 6 bases from V and 0 bases from J, the junction contained 7 bases not matched to a gene. Per the germline V gene, CDR1 is MDHEN and CDR2 is SYDVKM. The CDR3 spells CASSPGTGPSYEQYF. The CDR3 nucleotides read TGTGCCAGCAGCCCCGGGACAGGTCCCTCCTACGAGCAGTACTTC.

With respect to this clone: The junction departs from germline at one end; a sequencing error may be responsible. The chain has TRBV6-1 and TRBJ2-6, with a weak D call TRBD1 (5 bases). From germline, CDR1 is MNHNS and CDR2 SASEGT. This CDR3 is 13 amino acids long. The CDR3: CASSLTGANGLTF. The DNA of the CDR3 is TGTGCCAGCAGCTTAACTGGGGCCAACGGCCTGACTTTC.